The rows below give T cell receptor beta chains drawn from one sample of a study of immune cell composition in non-small cell lung cancer. Using immunoSEQ multiplex PCR, the repertoire was profiled, and TCRdb retains in-frame clones only, with some absent. Of over 1,500 clones listed, around 86% are singletons. Sequencing was carried out using non-adjacent lung tissue. The receptor set was obtained from a human donor with non-small cell lung cancer. The CDR3 runs from the conserved cysteine through the conserved F or W. The D gene is left open where the match is weak. The size field is filled for only some rows; it gives once, few, many or a size class.

j_call clone_size d_call v_call cdr3_nt cdr3_aa
TRBJ2-7 once TRBD1 TRBV6-1 TGTGCCAGTGCTGGACTAGGGACAGGGGAAGGCGAGCAGTACTTC CASAGLGTGEGEQYF
TRBJ2-1 . TRBD2 TRBV5-1 TGCGCCAGCAGAGAGGGGACTAGCGGGAGCAATGAGCAGTTCTTC CASREGTSGSNEQFF
TRBJ1-1 . TRBD1 TRBV6-5 TGTGCCAGCAGTTACAGGACAGGGGAAACTGAAGCTTTCTTT CASSYRTGETEAFF
TRBJ1-6 . TRBD1 TRBV30 TGTGCCAACGGACAGGGCTATAATTCACCCCTCCACTTT CANGQGYNSPLHF
TRBJ2-7 . TRBD2 TRBV28 TGTGCCAGCAGACCCGAGGGACTAGCGGACACCTACGAGCAGTACTTC CASRPEGLADTYEQYF
TRBJ1-2 few . TRBV30 TGTGCCTGGTACGTCTCGCGGGACTATGGCTACACCTTC CAWYVSRDYGYTF
TRBJ2-2 . TRBD2 TRBV5-1 TGCGCCAGCAGCCTCGGGGCCCAAAGCGGGAAAGGGGAGCTGTTTTTT CASSLGAQSGKGELFF
TRBJ1-2 . . TRBV14 TGTGCCAGCAGCCAAGATGGACTCATATATGGCTACACCTTC CASSQDGLIYGYTF
TRBJ1-1 . . TRBV29-1 TGCAGCGTTGAAGGGGACTTCCGGGGCAACGCTGAAGCTTTCTTT CSVEGDFRGNAEAFF
TRBJ2-1 . TRBD2 TRBV29-1 TGCAGCTCCTCACTAGCGGGAATAGGCAGTGAGCAGTTCTTC CSSSLAGIGSEQFF
TRBJ2-7 . TRBD1 TRBV11-2 TGTGCCAGCAGCTCCCCGGGACAGGGGGTCCACGAGCAGTACTTC CASSSPGQGVHEQYF
TRBJ1-5 . . TRBV27 TGTGCCAGCCGCATGAGTAATCAGCCCCAGCATTTT CASRMSNQPQHF
TRBJ2-4 . TRBD2 TRBV30 TGTGCCTGGAGTGTAAGGGCGGGAGGGGGAGCCAAAAACATTCAGTACTTC CAWSVRAGGGAKNIQYF
TRBJ2-1 . . TRBV19 TGTGCCAGTAGTGTTGGAGCTTCTAAATACAATGAGCAGTTCTTC CASSVGASKYNEQFF
TRBJ1-2 . TRBD1 TRBV6-5 TGTGCCAGCAGTTACGACGGACAGGGGCACTATGGCTACACCTTC CASSYDGQGHYGYTF